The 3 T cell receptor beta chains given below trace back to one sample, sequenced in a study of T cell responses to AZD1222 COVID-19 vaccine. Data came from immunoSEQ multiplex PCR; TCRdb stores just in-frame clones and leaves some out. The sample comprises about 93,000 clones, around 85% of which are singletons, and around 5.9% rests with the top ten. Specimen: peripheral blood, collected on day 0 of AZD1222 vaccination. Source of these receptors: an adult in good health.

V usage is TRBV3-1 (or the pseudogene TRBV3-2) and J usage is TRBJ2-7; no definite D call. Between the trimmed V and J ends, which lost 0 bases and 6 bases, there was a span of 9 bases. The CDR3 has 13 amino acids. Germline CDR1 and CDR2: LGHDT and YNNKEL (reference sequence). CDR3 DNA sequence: TGTGCCAGCAGCCAAGATGTTGCTAGCGAGCAGTACTTC. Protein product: CASSQDVASEQYF.

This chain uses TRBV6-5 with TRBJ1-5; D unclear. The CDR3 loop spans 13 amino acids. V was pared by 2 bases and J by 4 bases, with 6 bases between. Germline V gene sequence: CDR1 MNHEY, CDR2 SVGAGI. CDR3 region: CASSYGRNQPQHF. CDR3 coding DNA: TGTGCCAGCAGTTACGGCCGTAATCAGCCCCAGCATTTT.

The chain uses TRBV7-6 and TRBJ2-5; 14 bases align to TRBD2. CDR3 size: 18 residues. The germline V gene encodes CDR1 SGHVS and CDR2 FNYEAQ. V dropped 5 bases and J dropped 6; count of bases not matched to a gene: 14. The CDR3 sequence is CASSIGTSGGSAVKTQYF. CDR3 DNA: TGTGCCAGCAGCATAGGGACTAGCGGGGGATCTGCAGTGAAGACCCAGTACTTC.